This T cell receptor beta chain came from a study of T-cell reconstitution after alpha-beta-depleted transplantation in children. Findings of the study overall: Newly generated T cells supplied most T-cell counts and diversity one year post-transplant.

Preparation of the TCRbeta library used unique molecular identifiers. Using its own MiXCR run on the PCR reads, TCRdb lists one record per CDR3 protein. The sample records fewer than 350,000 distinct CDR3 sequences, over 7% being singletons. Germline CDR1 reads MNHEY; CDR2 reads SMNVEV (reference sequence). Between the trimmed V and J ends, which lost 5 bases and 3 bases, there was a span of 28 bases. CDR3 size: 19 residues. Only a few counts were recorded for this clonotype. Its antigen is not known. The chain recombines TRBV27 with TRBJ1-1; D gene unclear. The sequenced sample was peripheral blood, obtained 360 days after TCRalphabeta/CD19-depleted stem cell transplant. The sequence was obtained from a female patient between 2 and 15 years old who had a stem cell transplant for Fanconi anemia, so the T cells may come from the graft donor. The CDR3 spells CASSIQPQAGRHLYTEAFF. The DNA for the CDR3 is TGTGCCAGCAGTATACAACCCCAGGCAGGTCGACACCTGTACACTGAAGCTTTCTTT.